These 21 T cell receptor beta chains were all obtained from the same sample, sequenced in a study of T cell responses to AZD1222 COVID-19 vaccine. The method was immunoSEQ multiplex PCR; TCRdb's version includes in-frame clones alone and lacks a portion of them. Of over 100,000 clones in the sample, approximately 86% were seen once. The source material was peripheral blood, sampled on day 0 of AZD1222 vaccination. These TCRs come from an adult in good health.

The chain links TRBV9 to TRBJ1-1; a possible D gene is TRBD1 (6 bases). V was clipped by 1 base and J by 1 base, with 8 bases between them. The CDR3 runs to 14 residues. Looked up from germline, CDR1 is SGDLS and CDR2 is YYNGEE. The CDR3 DNA follows: TGTGCCAGCAGCGTAAGCAGGGGGAACACTGAAGCTTTCTTT. Its protein is CASSVSRGNTEAFF.

The CDR3 sequence is CAGSMSGAPYEQYF. CDR3 coding DNA: TGTGCTGGCTCAATGAGCGGGGCACCCTACGAGCAGTACTTC. V gene TRBV30 combines with J gene TRBJ2-7, with 7 bases aligning to TRBD2. This CDR3 is 14 amino acids long. Germline V lookup: CDR1 GTSNPN, CDR2 SVGIG (reference sequence).

The CDR3 DNA sequence: TGTGCCAGCAGCCCTAGCAATCAGCCCCAGCATTTT. It encodes CASSPSNQPQHF. This chain joins TRBV12-3 or TRBV12-4 and TRBJ1-5; unclear D gene. The CDR3 has 12 amino acids. V lost 6 bases to trimming and J lost 0 bases, with 3 bases between them.

The rearrangement links TRBV3-1 (or the pseudogene TRBV3-2) to TRBJ2-5, with 7 bases lining up with TRBD2. The CDR3 contains 15 residues. Trimming removed 0 bases from V and 5 bases from J; junction bases left unmatched: 6. The V gene's germline CDR1 is LGHDT and CDR2 YNNKEL (reference sequence). The CDR3 coding sequence is TGTGCCAGCAGCCAAGATCCCACTAGCGTGGAGACCCAGTACTTC. Its protein is CASSQDPTSVETQYF.

The chain uses TRBV28 and TRBJ1-6, with D perhaps TRBD1 (5 bases). CDR1 and CDR2 from the germline V gene are MDHEN and SYDVKM. Trimming shortened V by 5 bases and J by 10 bases, and 15 bases separated the two germline ends. The CDR3 sequence is 14 residues long. The CDR3 is CASSRDGRESPLHF. In DNA form, the CDR3 reads TGTGCCAGCAGTCGGGACGGGCGGGAGTCACCCCTCCACTTT.

The chain couples TRBV4-3 to TRBJ1-3, with D possibly matching TRBD1 (6 bases). This CDR3 comprises 16 residues. Germline V lookup: CDR1 LGHNA, CDR2 YSLEER. Trimming removed 0 bases from V and 2 bases from J, with 11 bases in between. DNA for the CDR3: TGCGCCAGCAGCCAAGAATGGGGGGCTCCTGGAAACACCATATATTTT. It encodes CASSQEWGAPGNTIYF.

V is TRBV4-1 and J is TRBJ1-2; no definite D call. This CDR3 has 15 amino acids. CDR1 is MGHRA and CDR2 is YSYEKL in the germline V gene. With 1 base removed from V and 1 base from J, the gap between germline ends came to 10 bases. The CDR3 loop is CASSQAGRSNYGYTF. The CDR3 bases are TGCGCCAGCAGCCAAGCGGGCAGGAGTAACTATGGCTACACCTTC.

The gene calls are TRBV30 and TRBJ2-2; 8 bases agree with TRBD2. V was clipped by 2 bases and J by 3 bases; unmatched bases: 5. Germline values: CDR1 GTSNPN, CDR2 SVGIG (reference sequence). CDR3 length equals 15 residues. CDR3 in DNA: TGTGCCTGGAGTCAGCGGGAGTCGCACACCGGGGAGCTGTTTTTT. Amino acids: CAWSQRESHTGELFF.

This chain connects TRBV19 to TRBJ1-2; D remains ambiguous. Trimming took 5 bases from V and 3 from J, leaving 10 bases between them. The CDR3 is 13 amino acids. Germline V gene sequence: CDR1 LNHDA, CDR2 SQIVND (reference sequence). CDR3 coding DNA: TGTGCCAGTAGTCCCCGGACCGACTATGGCTACACCTTC. It codes for CASSPRTDYGYTF.

This clone has only a few counts. The chain links TRBV12-3 or TRBV12-4 to TRBJ1-2; no reliable D call. The length of the CDR3 is 13 residues. The germline V and J ends were trimmed by 1 base and 4 bases, with 7 bases remaining between them. In DNA, the CDR3 is TGTGCCAGCAGTTTAGTACGGTTCTATGGCTACACCTTC. This translates into CASSLVRFYGYTF.

The chain carries TRBV30 and TRBJ1-5, with D tentatively TRBD1 (6 bases). Per germline, CDR1 GTSNPN and CDR2 SVGIG (reference sequence). V dropped 5 bases and J dropped 3 bases, with 11 bases sitting between them. The CDR3 totals 13 residues. The CDR3 is CAWGGHFNQPQHF. The CDR3 DNA reads as TGTGCCTGGGGGGGACACTTCAATCAGCCCCAGCATTTT.

The rearrangement links TRBV4-1 to TRBJ2-1; TRBD2 agrees at 9 bases. V trimming: 3 bases; J trimming: 3 bases; junction bases outside the gene matches: 9. The CDR3 has 17 amino acids. Germline-derived CDR1 and CDR2 are MGHRA and YSYEKL. CDR3 residues: CASSHVSVAGDYNEQFF. In DNA form, the CDR3 reads TGCGCCAGCAGCCATGTTTCTGTAGCGGGGGACTACAATGAGCAGTTCTTC.

The chain combines TRBV4-3 with TRBJ1-1, with D possibly TRBD1 on 5 matching bases. Per the germline V gene, CDR1 is LGHNA and CDR2 is YSLEER. This CDR3 region has 14 residues. V lost 4 bases and J lost 5, with 14 bases in between. The CDR3 region is CASSPKGDTTEAFF. In nucleotides, the CDR3 is TGCGCCAGCAGCCCGAAAGGGGATACGACTGAAGCTTTCTTT.

This clone was found once. The rearrangement links TRBV5-1 to TRBJ2-5; 9 bases map to TRBD1. CDR1 and CDR2 from the germline V gene are SGHRS and YFSETQ. This CDR3 contains 17 residues. V shed 2 bases and J 4 bases; nucleotides not matched to a gene: 12. The CDR3 DNA reads as TGCGCCAGCAGCTTCGTTCCGGGACAGGGCATTAGAGAGACCCAGTACTTC. Residues: CASSFVPGQGIRETQYF.

The genes are TRBV30 and TRBJ1-1; D is perhaps TRBD1 (5 bases). Deletions cut 2 bases from V and 2 bases from J, with 9 bases between. Germline values: CDR1 GTSNPN, CDR2 SVGIG (reference sequence). The CDR3 has 13 residues. The CDR3 nucleotides are TGTGCCTGGAGTCGGGGGACTAACACTGAAGCTTTCTTT. It yields the protein CAWSRGTNTEAFF.

The chain employs TRBV18 and TRBJ1-2, with a possible D match to TRBD1 (5 bases). This CDR3 comprises 15 residues. V was cut by 0 bases and J by 0 bases, with 8 bases left in between. CDR1 and CDR2 from the germline V gene are KGHSH and LQKENI. The DNA for the CDR3 is TGTGCCAGCTCACCACCCGACAGTACTAACTATGGCTACACCTTC. This gives the protein CASSPPDSTNYGYTF.

The gene calls are TRBV29-1 and TRBJ1-3, with D tentatively TRBD1 (5 bases). The CDR3 has 16 amino acids. CDR1 and CDR2 from the germline V gene are SQVTM and ANQGSEA. Trimming left V 0 bases short and J 0 bases short, with 12 bases between. The DNA for the CDR3 is TGCAGCGTTGAAGATCATGACAGCCACTCTGGAAACACCATATATTTT. It specifies CSVEDHDSHSGNTIYF.

This chain connects TRBV6-2 or TRBV6-3 to TRBJ2-7; D remains ambiguous. CDR3 length equals 14 residues. V lost 0 bases and J 3 bases, leaving 9 bases between the germline ends. CDR1 and CDR2 (germline): MNHEY, SVGEGT. The CDR3 is CASSYSNSFYEQYF. In DNA, the CDR3 is TGTGCCAGCAGTTACTCGAACTCTTTCTACGAGCAGTACTTC.

The V gene is TRBV7-9, the J gene TRBJ2-7, with D perhaps TRBD1 (6 bases). CDR1 SEHNR and CDR2 FQNEAQ come from the germline V gene (reference sequence). With 3 bases removed from V and 2 bases from J, the gap between germline ends came to 11 bases. CDR3 length: 14 amino acids. The CDR3 bases are TGTGCCAGCAGCTTTACCGGGACACCCTACGAGCAGTACTTC. Translated, it gives CASSFTGTPYEQYF.

The chain has TRBV29-1 and TRBJ2-1; TRBD2 might be the D (5 bases). The CDR3 covers 14 residues. V lost 4 bases and J lost 1, with 11 bases in between. Germline-derived CDR1 and CDR2 are SQVTM and ANQGSEA. The CDR3 loop reads CSVVRSGSYNEQFF. The CDR3 DNA reads as TGCAGCGTTGTGAGGTCGGGGTCCTACAATGAGCAGTTCTTC.

The chain couples TRBV7-9 to TRBJ2-7, with D tentatively TRBD1 (6 bases). Trimming shortened V by 5 bases and J by 6 bases, and 20 bases separated the two germline ends. CDR1 and CDR2 (germline): SEHNR, FQNEAQ (reference sequence). CDR3 length: 15 residues. The CDR3 sequence: CASSPWTGPRGEQYF. In DNA form, the CDR3 reads TGTGCCAGCAGCCCTTGGACTGGACCCAGGGGCGAGCAGTACTTC.